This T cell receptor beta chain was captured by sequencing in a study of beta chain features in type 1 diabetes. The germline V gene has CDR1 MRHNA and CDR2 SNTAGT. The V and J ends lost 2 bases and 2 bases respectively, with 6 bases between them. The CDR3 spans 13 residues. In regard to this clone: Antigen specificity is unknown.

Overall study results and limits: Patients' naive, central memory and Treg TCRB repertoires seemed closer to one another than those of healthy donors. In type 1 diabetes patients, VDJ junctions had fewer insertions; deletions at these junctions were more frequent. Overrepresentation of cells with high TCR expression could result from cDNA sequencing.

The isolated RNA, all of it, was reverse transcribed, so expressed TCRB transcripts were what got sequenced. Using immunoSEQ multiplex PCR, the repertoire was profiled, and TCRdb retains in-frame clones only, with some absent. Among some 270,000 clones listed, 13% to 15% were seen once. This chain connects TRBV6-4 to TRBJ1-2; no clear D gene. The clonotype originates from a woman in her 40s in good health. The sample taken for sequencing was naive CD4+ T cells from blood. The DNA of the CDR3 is TGTGCCAGCAGTGACGAACACAACTATGGCTACACCTTC. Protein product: CASSDEHNYGYTF.